Here is one T cell receptor (beta chain) with its context. Its antigen remains unidentified. Produced via immunoSEQ multiplex PCR; TCRdb's table is partial and in-frame only. This sample has tens of thousands of clones, with 80% to 90% found just once. Germline CDR1 reads DFQATT; CDR2 reads SNEGSKA (reference sequence). V gave up 2 bases and J gave up 11 bases, with 9 bases separating them. The CDR3 is made up of 11 amino acids. This record belongs to a study of OX40 agonist ivuxolimab in advanced cancers. Broader study findings: Dose levels from 0.1 to 3.0 mg/kg saw CD4+ and CD8+ blood T cells expand clonally by week 6.

Here the sequenced sample was CD4+ or CD8+ T cells sorted from blood, taken in a trial of the OX40 agonist ivuxolimab. The TCR comes from an adult with an advanced solid tumor such as melanoma, head and neck, liver or kidney cancer. The rearrangement links TRBV20-1 to TRBJ1-4, with unresolved D. Here the CDR3 DNA reads TGCAGTGCTAGATTAACAGAGAAACTGTTTTTT. Residues: CSARLTEKLFF.